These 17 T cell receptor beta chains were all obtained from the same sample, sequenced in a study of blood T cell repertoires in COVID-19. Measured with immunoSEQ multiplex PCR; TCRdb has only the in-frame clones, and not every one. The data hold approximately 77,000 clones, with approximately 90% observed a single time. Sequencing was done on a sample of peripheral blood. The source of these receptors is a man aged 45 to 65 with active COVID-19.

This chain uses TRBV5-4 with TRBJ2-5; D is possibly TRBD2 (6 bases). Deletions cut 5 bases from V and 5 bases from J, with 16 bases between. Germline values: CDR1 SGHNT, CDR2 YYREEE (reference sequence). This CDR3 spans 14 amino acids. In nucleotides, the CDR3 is TGTGCCAGCAGTAGGCCGGGAGTAAAGGAGACCCAGTACTTC. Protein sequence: CASSRPGVKETQYF.

The CDR3 loop is CASSLWGESGSTDTQYF. The CDR3 DNA reads as TGTGCCAGCAGCTTATGGGGTGAGAGCGGGAGCACAGATACGCAGTATTTT. This chain uses TRBV7-9 with TRBJ2-3; weak D call: TRBD2 (6 bases). The CDR3 has 17 amino acids. V gave up 2 bases and J gave up 0 bases, with 15 bases separating them. Germline CDR1 and CDR2: SEHNR and FQNEAQ (reference sequence).

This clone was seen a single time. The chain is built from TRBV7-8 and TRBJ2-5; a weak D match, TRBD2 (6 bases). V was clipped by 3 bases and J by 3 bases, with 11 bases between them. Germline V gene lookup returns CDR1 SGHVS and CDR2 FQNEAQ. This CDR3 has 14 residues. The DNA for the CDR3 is TGTGCCAGCAGCTTGTCTGGGGGGAAAGAGACCCAGTACTTC. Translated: CASSLSGGKETQYF.

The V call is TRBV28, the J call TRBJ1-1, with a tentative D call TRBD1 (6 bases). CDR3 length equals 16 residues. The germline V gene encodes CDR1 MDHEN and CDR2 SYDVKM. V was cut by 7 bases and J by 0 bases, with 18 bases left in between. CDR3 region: CASNLQGRGLNTEAFF. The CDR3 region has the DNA TGTGCCAGCAATCTACAGGGCCGGGGACTGAACACTGAAGCTTTCTTT.

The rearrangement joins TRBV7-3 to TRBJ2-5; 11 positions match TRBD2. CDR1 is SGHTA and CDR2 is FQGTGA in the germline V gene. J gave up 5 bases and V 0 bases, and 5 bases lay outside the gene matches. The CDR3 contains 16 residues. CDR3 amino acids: CASSLTPASGRETQYF. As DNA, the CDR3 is TGTGCCAGCAGCTTAACGCCGGCTAGCGGGAGGGAGACCCAGTACTTC.

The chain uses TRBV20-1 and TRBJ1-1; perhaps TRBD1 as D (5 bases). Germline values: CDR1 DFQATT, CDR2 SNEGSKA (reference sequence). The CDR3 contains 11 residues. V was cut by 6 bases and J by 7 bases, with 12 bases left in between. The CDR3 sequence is CSAETVLEAFF. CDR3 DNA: TGCAGTGCGGAGACAGTTCTTGAAGCTTTCTTT.

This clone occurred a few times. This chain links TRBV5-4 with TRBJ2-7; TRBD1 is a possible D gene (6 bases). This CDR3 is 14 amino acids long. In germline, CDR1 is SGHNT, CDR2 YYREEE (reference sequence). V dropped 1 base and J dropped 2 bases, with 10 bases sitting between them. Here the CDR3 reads CASSLQQGPYEQYF. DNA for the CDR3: TGTGCCAGCAGCTTGCAACAGGGTCCCTACGAGCAGTACTTC.

CDR3 coding DNA: TGTGCCAGCAGTCCTAGCGGGAGGGAGACAGATACGCAGTATTTT. It yields the protein CASSPSGRETDTQYF. The rearrangement links TRBV6-4 to TRBJ2-3, with 12 bases fitting TRBD2. The CDR3 extends over 15 amino acids. V shed 5 bases and J 3 bases; nucleotides not matched to a gene: 3. CDR1 and CDR2 (germline): MRHNA, SNTAGT.

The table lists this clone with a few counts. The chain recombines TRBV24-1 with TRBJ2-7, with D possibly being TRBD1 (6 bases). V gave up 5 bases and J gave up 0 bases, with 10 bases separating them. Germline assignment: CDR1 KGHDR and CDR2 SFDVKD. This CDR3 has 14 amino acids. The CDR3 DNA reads TGTGCCACCAGTGGACAGGATTCCTCCTACGAGCAGTACTTC. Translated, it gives CATSGQDSSYEQYF.

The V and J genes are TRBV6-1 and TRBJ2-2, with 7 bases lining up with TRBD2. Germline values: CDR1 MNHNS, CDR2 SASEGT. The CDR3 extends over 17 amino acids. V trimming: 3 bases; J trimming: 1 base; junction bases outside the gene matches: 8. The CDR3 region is CASSDHPGRGNTGELFF. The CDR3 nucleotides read TGTGCCAGCAGTGACCACCCAGGGAGGGGGAACACCGGGGAGCTGTTTTTT.

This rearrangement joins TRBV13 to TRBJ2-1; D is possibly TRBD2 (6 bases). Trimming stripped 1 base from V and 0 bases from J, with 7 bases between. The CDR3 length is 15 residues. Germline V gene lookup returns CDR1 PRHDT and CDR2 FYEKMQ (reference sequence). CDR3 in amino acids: CASSLDGSSYNEQFF. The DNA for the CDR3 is TGTGCCAGCAGCTTAGACGGGAGCTCCTACAATGAGCAGTTCTTC.

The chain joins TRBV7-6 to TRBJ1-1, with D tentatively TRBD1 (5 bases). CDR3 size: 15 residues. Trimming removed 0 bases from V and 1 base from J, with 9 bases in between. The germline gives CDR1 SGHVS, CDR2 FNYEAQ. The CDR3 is CASSLARGPNTEAFF. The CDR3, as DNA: TGTGCCAGCAGCTTAGCGCGGGGACCGAACACTGAAGCTTTCTTT.

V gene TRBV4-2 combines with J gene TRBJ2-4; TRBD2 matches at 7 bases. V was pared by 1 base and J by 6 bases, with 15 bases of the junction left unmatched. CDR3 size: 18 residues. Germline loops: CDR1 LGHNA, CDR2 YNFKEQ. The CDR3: CASSQGEAGVARGNIQYF. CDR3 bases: TGTGCCAGCAGCCAAGGGGAGGCGGGAGTAGCGAGGGGAAACATTCAGTACTTC.

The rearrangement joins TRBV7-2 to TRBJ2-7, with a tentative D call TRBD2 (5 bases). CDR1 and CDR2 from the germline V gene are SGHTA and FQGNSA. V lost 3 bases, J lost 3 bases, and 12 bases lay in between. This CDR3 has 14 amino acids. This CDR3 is CASSLRVTFYEQYF. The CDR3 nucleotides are TGTGCCAGCAGCTTGAGGGTTACCTTCTACGAGCAGTACTTC.

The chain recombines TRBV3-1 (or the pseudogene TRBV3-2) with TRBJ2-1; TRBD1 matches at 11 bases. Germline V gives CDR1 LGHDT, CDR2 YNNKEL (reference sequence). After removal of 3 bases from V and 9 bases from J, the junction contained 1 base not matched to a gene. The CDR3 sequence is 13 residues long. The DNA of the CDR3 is TGTGCCAGCAGCCACGGGACAGGGGGTGAGCAGTTCTTC. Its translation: CASSHGTGGEQFF.

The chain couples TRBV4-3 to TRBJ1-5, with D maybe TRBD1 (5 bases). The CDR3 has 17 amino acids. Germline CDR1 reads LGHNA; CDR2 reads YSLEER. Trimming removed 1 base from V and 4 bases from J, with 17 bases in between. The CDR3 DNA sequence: TGCGCCAGCAGCCAAGCCTATGGGGGGATAATGAATCAGCCCCAGCATTTT. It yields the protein CASSQAYGGIMNQPQHF.

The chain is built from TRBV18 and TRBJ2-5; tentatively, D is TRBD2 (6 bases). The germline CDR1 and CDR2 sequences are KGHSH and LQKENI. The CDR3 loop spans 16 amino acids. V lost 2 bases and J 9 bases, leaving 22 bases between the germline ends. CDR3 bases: TGTGCCAGCTCACCATCGGCAGGGACTTTCATGGAAGCCCAGTACTTC. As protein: CASSPSAGTFMEAQYF.